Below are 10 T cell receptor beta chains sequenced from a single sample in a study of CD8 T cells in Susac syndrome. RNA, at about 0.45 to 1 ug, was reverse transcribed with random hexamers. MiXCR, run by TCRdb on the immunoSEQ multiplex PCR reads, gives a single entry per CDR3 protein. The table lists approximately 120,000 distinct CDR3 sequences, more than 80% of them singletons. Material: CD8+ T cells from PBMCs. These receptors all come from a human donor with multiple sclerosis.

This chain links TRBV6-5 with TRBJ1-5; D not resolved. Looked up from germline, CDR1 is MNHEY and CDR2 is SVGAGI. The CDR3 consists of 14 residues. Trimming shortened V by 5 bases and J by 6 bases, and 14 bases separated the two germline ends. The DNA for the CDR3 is TGTGCCAGCAGTCCCGTGGTAGGGCGTCAGCCCCAGCATTTT. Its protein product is CASSPVVGRQPQHF.

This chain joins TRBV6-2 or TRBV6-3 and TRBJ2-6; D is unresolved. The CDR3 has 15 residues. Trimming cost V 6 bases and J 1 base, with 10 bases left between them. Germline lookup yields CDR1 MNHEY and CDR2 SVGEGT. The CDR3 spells CASSPTASGANVLTF. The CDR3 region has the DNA TGTGCCAGCAGCCCTACAGCTTCTGGGGCCAACGTCCTGACTTTC.

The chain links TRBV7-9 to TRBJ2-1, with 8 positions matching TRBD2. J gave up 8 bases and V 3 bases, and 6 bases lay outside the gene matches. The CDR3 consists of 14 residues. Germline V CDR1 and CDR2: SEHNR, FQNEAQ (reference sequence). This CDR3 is CASSFDAGGHEQFF. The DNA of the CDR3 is TGTGCCAGCAGCTTTGACGCGGGAGGTCATGAGCAGTTCTTC.

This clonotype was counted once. CDR3 protein: CASSQGQLNTEAFF. The DNA of the CDR3 is TGTGCCAGCAGCCAAGGACAGCTTAACACTGAAGCTTTCTTT. This sequence joins TRBV3-1 and TRBJ1-1, with D tentatively TRBD1 (5 bases). V was pared by 1 base and J by 2 bases, with 8 bases between. The CDR3 contains 14 residues. Germline lookup yields CDR1 LGHDT and CDR2 YNNKEL (reference sequence).

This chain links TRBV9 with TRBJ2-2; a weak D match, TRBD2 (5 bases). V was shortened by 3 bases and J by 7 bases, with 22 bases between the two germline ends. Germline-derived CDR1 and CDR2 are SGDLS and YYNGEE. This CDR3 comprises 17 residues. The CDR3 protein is CASSGPLDGDRGGELFF. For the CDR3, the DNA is TGTGCCAGCAGCGGGCCCCTTGACGGCGACCGGGGCGGGGAGCTGTTTTTT.

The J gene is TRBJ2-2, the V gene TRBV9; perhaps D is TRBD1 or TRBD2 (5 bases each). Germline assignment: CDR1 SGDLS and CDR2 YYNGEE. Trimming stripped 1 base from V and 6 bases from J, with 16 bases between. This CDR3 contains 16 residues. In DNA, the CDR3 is TGTGCCAGCAGCGTACCAAGGGGTAGCGCGGCCGGGGAGCTGTTTTTT. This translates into CASSVPRGSAAGELFF.

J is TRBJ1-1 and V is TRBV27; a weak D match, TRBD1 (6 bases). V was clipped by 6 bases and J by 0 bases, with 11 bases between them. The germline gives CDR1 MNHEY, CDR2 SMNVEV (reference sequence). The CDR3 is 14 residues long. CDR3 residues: CASSHDRLNTEAFF. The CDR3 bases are TGTGCCAGCAGCCACGACAGGTTGAACACTGAAGCTTTCTTT.

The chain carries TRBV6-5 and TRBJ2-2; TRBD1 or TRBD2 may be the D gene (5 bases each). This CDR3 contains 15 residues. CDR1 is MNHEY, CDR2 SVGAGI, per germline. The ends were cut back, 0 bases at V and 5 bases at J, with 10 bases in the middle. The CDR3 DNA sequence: TGTGCCAGCAGTTACTCGAGGTGGGGGACCGGGGAGCTGTTTTTT. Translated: CASSYSRWGTGELFF.

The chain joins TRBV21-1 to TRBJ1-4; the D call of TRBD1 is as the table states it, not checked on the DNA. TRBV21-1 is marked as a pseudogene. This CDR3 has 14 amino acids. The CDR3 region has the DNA TGTGCCAGCAGCAACCAGGGGGGGGGTGAAAAACTGTTTTTT. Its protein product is CASSNQGGGEKLFF.

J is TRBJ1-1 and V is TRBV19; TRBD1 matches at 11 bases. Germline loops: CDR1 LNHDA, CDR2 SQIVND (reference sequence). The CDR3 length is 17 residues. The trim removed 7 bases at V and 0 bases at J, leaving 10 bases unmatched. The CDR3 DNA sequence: TGTGCCAGTACCATCCCGGACAGGGGGCGAATGAACACTGAAGCTTTCTTT. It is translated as CASTIPDRGRMNTEAFF.